Shown below are 26 T cell receptor beta chains from a single sample sequenced in a study of blood T cell repertoires in COVID-19 (TCRdb year 2020). The method was the immunoSEQ multiplex PCR assay. TCRdb's version of the immuneACCESS table is confined to in-frame rearrangements and falls short of the full clone set. An unresolved V gene accounts for under half of the shortfall where checked; the remainder is of unknown origin. This sample holds over 300,000 clones; approximately 84% were observed only once. In total, the top ten clones hold 10% of the sample. The material sequenced was PBMCs or T cells enriched from blood (not recorded which). The source is a woman younger than 30 who had recovered from COVID-19.

The chain has TRBV18 and TRBJ1-2; TRBD1 agrees at 8 bases. V lost 3 bases and J lost 7; bases outside the gene matches: 7. Germline V gene lookup returns CDR1 KGHSH and CDR2 LQKENI. CDR3 size: 14 residues. CDR3 in amino acids: CASSPTGGGVGYTF. The DNA of the CDR3 is TGTGCCAGCTCACCTACAGGGGGAGGTGTTGGCTACACCTTC.

V and J are TRBV5-1 and TRBJ2-1; 9 nucleotides align to TRBD2. The V gene's germline CDR1 is SGHRS and CDR2 YFSETQ. The V segment lost 7 bases and the J segment 7 bases; nucleotides outside the gene matches: 12. The CDR3 sequence is 15 residues long. This chain's CDR3 is CASRGGGSAENEQFF. The CDR3 DNA reads TGCGCCAGCCGCGGGGGGGGCTCCGCTGAGAATGAGCAGTTCTTC.

The chain's CDR3 is CASRTTGGSGEKLFF. The CDR3 DNA sequence: TGTGCCAGCAGGACGACAGGGGGATCAGGTGAAAAACTGTTTTTT. The rearrangement joins TRBV6-5 to TRBJ1-4; 9 bases line up with TRBD1. The CDR3 runs to 15 residues. The V gene end was trimmed by 6 bases and the J gene end by 7 bases; junction bases not matched to a gene: 9. The V gene's germline CDR1 is MNHEY and CDR2 SVGAGI.

The chain employs TRBV4-1 and TRBJ2-1, with 8 bases lining up with TRBD1. This CDR3 has 17 residues. Trimming cost V 1 base and J 0 bases; bases outside gene matches: 5. Looked up from germline, CDR1 is MGHRA and CDR2 is YSYEKL. CDR3 bases: TGCGCCAGCAGCCAAGGTTCAGGGGGCTCCTCCTACAATGAGCAGTTCTTC. Protein sequence: CASSQGSGGSSYNEQFF.

The rearrangement joins TRBV2 to TRBJ1-1; maybe TRBD1 (6 bases). Germline lookup yields CDR1 SNHLY and CDR2 FYNNEI. The CDR3 runs 13 residues. Trimming removed 6 bases at V and 1 base at J, with 9 bases between. For the CDR3, the DNA is TGTGCCAGCAGGAACAGGGAGAACACTGAAGCTTTCTTT. It yields the protein CASRNRENTEAFF.

This sequence joins TRBV12-3 or TRBV12-4 and TRBJ1-2; 8 bases are a match to TRBD1. Unmatched junction bases numbered 8, after V lost 6 bases and J lost 8 bases. This CDR3 is built from 13 residues. CDR3 amino acids: CASSPDRVLGYTF. As DNA, the CDR3 is TGTGCCAGCAGCCCGGACAGGGTTTTAGGCTACACCTTC.

This chain joins TRBV29-1 and TRBJ2-1; TRBD2 matches 7 bases. Germline-derived CDR1 and CDR2 are SQVTM and ANQGSEA. The CDR3 is 14 amino acids. J gave up 3 bases and V 5 bases, and 7 bases lay outside the gene matches. The CDR3 is CSVSGLGVYNEQFF. The CDR3 DNA follows: TGCAGCGTTAGCGGACTAGGGGTCTACAATGAGCAGTTCTTC.

V usage is TRBV7-3 and J usage is TRBJ1-2, with 12 bases identical to TRBD1. V trimming: 2 bases; J trimming: 8 bases; junction bases outside the gene matches: 3. Germline V lookup: CDR1 SGHTA, CDR2 FQGTGA. CDR3 length: 14 residues. The CDR3 coding sequence is TGTGCCAGCAGCTTACTCGGGACAGGGGGCGGCTACACCTTC. Translating it yields CASSLLGTGGGYTF.

Only a few counts were recorded for this clone. The V and J genes are TRBV28 and TRBJ1-2, with 7 bases aligning to TRBD1. Germline V lookup: CDR1 MDHEN, CDR2 SYDVKM. J gave up 4 bases and V 5 bases, and 7 bases lay outside the gene matches. CDR3 size: 14 residues. The CDR3 sequence: CASSVGDSRYGYTF. CDR3 bases: TGTGCCAGCAGTGTCGGGGACAGCCGCTATGGCTACACCTTC.

This clone was counted a few times. This sequence joins TRBV18 and TRBJ2-1, with a tentative D call TRBD1 (6 bases). Per germline, CDR1 KGHSH and CDR2 LQKENI. The CDR3 length is 14 residues. The ends were cut back, 3 bases at V and 9 bases at J, with 15 bases in the middle. Written as DNA, the CDR3 is TGTGCCAGCTCACCGGGGACAAGCTATGGTGAGCAGTTCTTC. This codes for CASSPGTSYGEQFF.

This clone has only a few counts. The genes are TRBV25-1 and TRBJ1-4; no definite D call. Between the trimmed V and J ends, which lost 4 bases and 11 bases, there was a span of 5 bases. CDR3 size: 10 residues. The germline CDR1 and CDR2 sequences are MGHDK and SYGVNS. The CDR3, as DNA: TGTGCCAGCAGTGCGGGGAAACTGTTTTTT. Translating gives CASSAGKLFF.

The CDR3 DNA reads TGTGCCAGTAGTGCTCGACGAGGAGGTGGCTACACCTTC. It translates to CASSARRGGGYTF. The V and J genes are TRBV19 and TRBJ1-2; D unclear. Germline CDR1 is LNHDA and CDR2 is SQIVND (reference sequence). CDR3 length equals 13 residues. The germline V and J ends were trimmed by 5 bases and 7 bases, with 14 bases remaining between them.

CDR3 DNA sequence: TGCGCCAGCAGCCAAGTCCCTAGCGGGAGTTACAATGAGCAGTTCTTC. Protein: CASSQVPSGSYNEQFF. The chain couples TRBV4-1 to TRBJ2-1, with 10 bases fitting TRBD2. From germline, CDR1 is MGHRA and CDR2 YSYEKL. This CDR3 is 16 amino acids long. The trim removed 1 base at V and 4 bases at J, leaving 4 bases unmatched.

The V gene is TRBV18, the J gene TRBJ2-5; tentatively, D is TRBD1 (5 bases). This CDR3 comprises 14 residues. Germline CDR1 is KGHSH and CDR2 is LQKENI. V lost 4 bases to trimming and J lost 2 bases, with 11 bases between them. The CDR3 loop reads CASSQGTGQETQYF. DNA of the CDR3: TGTGCCAGCTCACAAGGAACAGGTCAAGAGACCCAGTACTTC.

The CDR3 DNA sequence: TGTGCCAGCAGCTTGCTCAGGGATACGCAGTATTTT. Translated: CASSLLRDTQYF. The chain combines TRBV5-5 with TRBJ2-3, with D unresolved. This CDR3 is built from 12 residues. V was cut by 1 base and J by 6 bases, with 6 bases left in between. Germline CDR1 and CDR2: SGHKS and YYEKEE (reference sequence).

The CDR3, as DNA: TGTGCCAGCAGCCCCCGTTCTTGGGACGGGGGCTATGGCTACACCTTC. It codes for CASSPRSWDGGYGYTF. The V call is TRBV7-8, the J call TRBJ1-2; possibly TRBD1 for D (5 bases). Germline lookup yields CDR1 SGHVS and CDR2 FQNEAQ. This CDR3 region has 16 residues. Trimming took 5 bases from V and 4 from J, leaving 20 bases between them.

This sequence joins TRBV5-1 and TRBJ2-1, with D perhaps matching TRBD1 (6 bases). The CDR3 totals 13 residues. The germline CDR1 and CDR2 sequences are SGHRS and YFSETQ. V lost 0 bases and J 7 bases, leaving 8 bases between the germline ends. For the CDR3, the DNA is TGCGCCAGCAGCTTGGATACAGGGAATGAGCAGTTCTTC. Translating gives CASSLDTGNEQFF.

This chain joins TRBV27 and TRBJ1-6, with a possible D match to TRBD1 (6 bases). Germline V CDR1 and CDR2: MNHEY, SMNVEV (reference sequence). The CDR3 runs to 14 residues. V lost 4 bases and J lost 10, with 14 bases in between. CDR3 coding DNA: TGTGCCAGCAGTTATGTTACAGGGACCTCACCCCTCCACTTT. This codes for CASSYVTGTSPLHF.

The chain links TRBV5-1 to TRBJ2-2, with 7 bases fitting TRBD2. Germline CDR1 and CDR2: SGHRS and YFSETQ. The CDR3 is 17 residues long. Trimming cost V 3 bases and J 6 bases; bases outside gene matches: 14. This chain's CDR3 is CASSSLGGVGLAGELFF. The CDR3, as DNA: TGCGCCAGCAGCTCGCTGGGAGGGGTCGGCCTCGCCGGGGAGCTGTTTTTT.

V gene TRBV6-4 combines with J gene TRBJ2-3, with D tentatively TRBD2 (6 bases). Per the germline V gene, CDR1 is MRHNA and CDR2 is SNTAGT. This CDR3 has 14 amino acids. Trimming cost V 6 bases and J 5 bases, with 15 bases left between them. In DNA form, the CDR3 reads TGTGCCAGCAGAGCTCCGTTGGGAGGAGATACGCAGTATTTT. Amino acid sequence: CASRAPLGGDTQYF.

This chain links TRBV3-1 (or the pseudogene TRBV3-2) with TRBJ1-2; D is possibly TRBD1 (5 bases). The CDR3 length is 12 residues. The germline CDR1 and CDR2 sequences are LGHDT and YNNKEL (reference sequence). V was trimmed by 6 bases and J by 6 bases, leaving 11 bases between them. DNA of the CDR3: TGTGCCAGCAGAAACCCGGGGGATGGCTACACCTTC. Protein sequence: CASRNPGDGYTF.

The chain is built from TRBV18 and TRBJ1-2; 10 bases are shared with TRBD1. Trimming took 1 base from V and 4 from J; bases not matched to a gene: 0. Germline-derived CDR1 and CDR2 are KGHSH and LQKENI. The CDR3 is made up of 14 amino acids. CDR3 nucleotides: TGTGCCAGCTCACCACGGACAGGGGGCTATGGCTACACCTTC. The encoded protein is CASSPRTGGYGYTF.

The rearrangement joins TRBV18 to TRBJ1-5; 7 bases match TRBD1. The trim removed 3 bases at V and 3 bases at J, leaving 8 bases unmatched. Germline CDR1 KGHSH, CDR2 LQKENI. This CDR3 is built from 16 residues. The CDR3 region is CASSPLAGGPNQPQHF. As DNA, the CDR3 is TGTGCCAGCTCACCCTTGGCAGGGGGTCCCAATCAGCCCCAGCATTTT.

In its sample, this clone was seen a few times. The rearrangement joins TRBV28 to TRBJ1-1; 10 positions agree with TRBD1. The CDR3 sequence is 16 residues long. From germline, CDR1 is MDHEN and CDR2 SYDVKM. V shed 3 bases, J shed 3 bases, and the junction held 7 bases outside the gene matches. The CDR3 sequence is CASSFPGTGVHTEAFF. In nucleotides, the CDR3 is TGTGCCAGCAGTTTCCCCGGGACAGGGGTTCACACTGAAGCTTTCTTT.

The chain couples TRBV19 to TRBJ2-7, with 7 positions matching TRBD1. CDR1 and CDR2 (germline): LNHDA, SQIVND (reference sequence). The CDR3 has 11 amino acids. J gave up 5 bases and V 8 bases, and 3 bases lay outside the gene matches. The CDR3 sequence is CASRQGDEQYF. The CDR3 coding sequence is TGTGCCAGTCGACAGGGTGACGAGCAGTACTTC.

The chain combines TRBV7-9 with TRBJ1-2, with 8 bases matching TRBD1. The CDR3 loop spans 16 amino acids. V gave up 5 bases and J gave up 5 bases; unmatched junction bases: 13. CDR1 SEHNR and CDR2 FQNEAQ come from the germline V gene (reference sequence). CDR3 amino acids: CASSTLLDRGGYGYTF. The CDR3 nucleotides are TGTGCCAGCAGCACGCTGCTCGACAGGGGAGGGTATGGCTACACCTTC.